This record covers a single T cell receptor (beta chain). This CDR3 has 16 amino acids. Trimming removed 0 bases at V and 6 bases at J, with 17 bases between. Germline V gene lookup returns CDR1 SGHVS and CDR2 FQNEAQ. This sample was included in a study of PD-L1 blockade in urothelial cancer. Assay: immunoSEQ multiplex PCR; the TCRdb copy retains only in-frame clones and omits some. The repertoire consists of approximately 100,000 clones, with roughly 84% occurring once and the leading ten covering about 2.2%. The J gene is TRBJ2-5, the V gene TRBV7-8; maybe TRBD2 (7 bases). The origin of this receptor is a man aged 50-60 years with urothelial cancer. The input for sequencing was PBMCs, taken around atezolizumab (anti-PD-L1) treatment. The CDR3 DNA sequence: TGTGCCAGCAGCTTAGCGGCTGGGGGGGGCCAGAAGACCCAGTACTTC. This translates into CASSLAAGGGQKTQYF.